Presented here are 10 T cell receptor beta chains from one specimen sequenced in a study of cytomegalovirus exposure and HLA in healthy donors. Some clones are missing from TCRdb's copy, which holds only in-frame ones; the method was immunoSEQ multiplex PCR. The table lists approximately 180,000 clones, more than 75% of them singletons, with more than 1.2% in the top ten. Sequenced: PBMCs. The receptors here all came from a woman aged 18-29 years in good health and CMV-seronegative.

The genes are TRBV6-1 and TRBJ2-3; 8 bases agree with TRBD2. CDR1 and CDR2 (germline): MNHNS, SASEGT. Germline trimming cut 1 base from V and 2 bases from J; bases unmatched to any gene: 8. The length of the CDR3 is 17 residues. This chain's CDR3 is CASSEVGGGVYTDTQYF. The CDR3 bases are TGTGCCAGCAGTGAAGTCGGGGGGGGAGTGTACACAGATACGCAGTATTTT.

This clone has just a few counts. This chain links TRBV5-4 with TRBJ2-7, with 13 bases fitting TRBD2. J lost 4 bases, V lost 7 bases, and 8 bases had no gene match. Germline V gene data show CDR1 as SGHNT and CDR2 as YYREEE (reference sequence). CDR3 length equals 15 residues. CDR3 loop: CASGLGTSGEYEQYF. CDR3 bases: TGTGCCAGCGGTCTCGGGACTAGCGGGGAGTACGAGCAGTACTTC.

The rearrangement links TRBV30 to TRBJ1-4; D is perhaps TRBD1 (5 bases). The CDR3 covers 13 residues. CDR1 and CDR2 (germline): GTSNPN, SVGIG (reference sequence). V shed 3 bases and J shed 3 bases, with 8 bases lying between them. The CDR3 DNA follows: TGTGCCTGGAGGGAGGGGCCTAATGAAAAACTGTTTTTT. Translating gives CAWREGPNEKLFF.

A remark on this clone: No conserved phenylalanine or tryptophan ends this CDR3, so it is likely a read error. The limits of the CDR3 on the DNA are not certain, so only TCRdb's listed CDR3 is given. V gene TRBV15 combines with J gene TRBJ2-4; whether TRBD1, the table's D call, matches the DNA was not checked. CDR1 is LNHNV, CDR2 YYDKDF, per germline (reference sequence). From its first to its last residue, the CDR3 has 14 amino acids. CDR3 residues: CATSRDGTGGSPAL.

This clone showed up just once. J is TRBJ1-1 and V is TRBV20-1; no firm D call. V lost 6 bases and J 3 bases, leaving 8 bases between the germline ends. This CDR3 region has 11 residues. Per the germline V gene, CDR1 is DFQATT and CDR2 is SNEGSKA (reference sequence). DNA for the CDR3: TGCAGTGCACGACAATACACTGAAGCTTTCTTT. This translates into CSARQYTEAFF.

The V and J genes are TRBV6-4 and TRBJ2-1; 10 bases are shared with TRBD1. CDR1 MRHNA and CDR2 SNTAGT come from the germline V gene. The CDR3 consists of 15 residues. Trimming at V came to 6 bases and at J to 10 bases, leaving 12 bases not matched to a gene. CDR3 protein: CASSATGTGALEQFF. Written as DNA, the CDR3 is TGTGCCAGCAGCGCTACCGGGACAGGGGCTTTGGAGCAGTTCTTC.

The chain carries TRBV2 and TRBJ2-7; 9 bases map to TRBD1. This CDR3 spans 15 amino acids. V lost 4 bases and J lost 2; bases outside the gene matches: 6. Per the germline V gene, CDR1 is SNHLY and CDR2 is FYNNEI. CDR3 amino acids: CASSGTTGGTYEQYF. The CDR3 bases are TGTGCCAGCAGTGGGACGACAGGGGGGACCTACGAGCAGTACTTC.

The chain joins TRBV2 to TRBJ2-7; D is unresolved. CDR3 size: 16 residues. Germline V gene data show CDR1 as SNHLY and CDR2 as FYNNEI. V gave up 4 bases and J gave up 2 bases, with 18 bases separating them. In DNA form, the CDR3 reads TGTGCCAGCAGTGTCTCTGCACAGCAACCAACCTACGAGCAGTACTTC. Its protein is CASSVSAQQPTYEQYF.

This clone showed up just once. The genes are TRBV11-1 and TRBJ2-7; a possible D gene is TRBD1 (6 bases). Trimming shortened V by 5 bases and J by 4 bases, and 18 bases separated the two germline ends. CDR1 is SGHAT, CDR2 FQDESV, per germline (reference sequence). The CDR3 totals 15 residues. In DNA form, the CDR3 reads TGTGCCAGCAGCAATCCCATTTGGGGGCGATACGAGCAGTACTTC. This encodes CASSNPIWGRYEQYF.

The V call is TRBV6-6, the J call TRBJ2-7; tentatively, D is TRBD1 (6 bases). CDR3 length: 16 amino acids. Germline values: CDR1 MNHNY, CDR2 SVGAGI (reference sequence). V was cut by 0 bases and J by 2 bases, with 14 bases left in between. Here the CDR3 DNA reads TGTGCCAGCAGTTACTCGATTACCGGACAGCCCTACGAGCAGTACTTC. The encoded protein is CASSYSITGQPYEQYF.